The 22 T cell receptor beta chains presented below share a single source sample, sequenced in a study of radiotherapy plus CTLA-4 blockade in lung cancer. Generated by immunoSEQ multiplex PCR, the TCRdb table keeps only in-frame clones and is missing some. The profile shows 32,000 or so clones, roughly three quarters of them singletons. The sample here was peripheral blood, taken from a patient treated with radiotherapy plus ipilimumab. These receptors were taken from a human donor with non-small cell lung cancer that progressed on radiotherapy plus ipilimumab.

This clone was found a few times. CDR3 residues: CASSLDPTAGSEAFF. The CDR3 DNA is TGTGCCAGCAGCTTAGATCCCACGGCGGGCAGCGAAGCTTTCTTT. The rearrangement links TRBV11-2 to TRBJ1-1; D remains unclear. Trimming cost V 0 bases and J 8 bases, with 16 bases left between them. This CDR3 is built from 15 residues. Germline V gene data show CDR1 as SGHAT and CDR2 as FQNNGV.

J is TRBJ1-2 and V is TRBV28; 9 positions match TRBD1. J was trimmed by 4 bases and V by 6 bases; bases with no gene match: 9. The germline CDR1 and CDR2 sequences are MDHEN and SYDVKM. There are 15 residues in the CDR3. The CDR3 DNA follows: TGTGCCAGCAGACTTCCGGGACAGGGCGGCTATGGCTACACCTTC. It is translated as CASRLPGQGGYGYTF.

This chain links TRBV7-3 with TRBJ2-1; 11 bases are a match to TRBD2. In germline, CDR1 is SGHTA, CDR2 FQGTGA. The CDR3 runs to 15 residues. The trim removed 5 bases at V and 8 bases at J, leaving 8 bases unmatched. CDR3 region: CASSKLAGAGDEQFF. The CDR3 nucleotides read TGTGCCAGCAGCAAACTAGCGGGAGCGGGGGATGAGCAGTTCTTC.

This chain links TRBV2 with TRBJ1-5; D is perhaps TRBD1 (6 bases). The CDR3 sequence is 12 residues long. Trimming took off 4 bases at V and 7 bases at J, with 8 bases between the two ends. The germline gives CDR1 SNHLY, CDR2 FYNNEI. The CDR3 region is CASSVDSQPQHF. In nucleotides, the CDR3 is TGTGCCAGCAGTGTGGACAGCCAGCCCCAGCATTTT.

CDR3 amino acids: CASSQGGSSGELFF. CDR3 in DNA: TGTGCCAGCAGCCAAGGGGGCTCGAGCGGGGAGCTGTTTTTT. J is TRBJ2-2 and V is TRBV4-2; TRBD1 might be the D (5 bases). V was clipped by 1 base and J by 7 bases, with 10 bases between them. Germline V gene lookup returns CDR1 LGHNA and CDR2 YNFKEQ. CDR3 length: 14 amino acids.

In the case of this clone: The junction and the germline gene differ at one end; a read error may be behind it. V gene TRBV6-5 combines with J gene TRBJ2-3; D is undetermined. The CDR3 length is 15 residues. Germline lookup yields CDR1 MNHEY and CDR2 SVGAGI. The CDR3 DNA reads TGTGCCAGCAGTAACTCTCCCCTCTTAACAGATACGCAGTATTTT. This translates into CASSNSPLLTDTQYF.

The V gene is TRBV9, the J gene TRBJ2-3; 9 bases match TRBD2. The junction had 5 bases not matched to a gene; V was cut back by 1 base and J by 5 bases. Germline V CDR1 and CDR2: SGDLS, YYNGEE. This CDR3 contains 15 residues. The CDR3 region is CASSVWRGGQDTQYF. CDR3 sequence (DNA): TGTGCCAGCAGCGTATGGCGGGGGGGCCAAGATACGCAGTATTTT.

This sequence joins TRBV19 and TRBJ1-1; D is unclear. Germline V CDR1 and CDR2: LNHDA, SQIVND (reference sequence). Trimming left V 3 bases short and J 1 base short, with 6 bases between. This CDR3 has 13 residues. The chain's CDR3 is CASSISANTEAFF. The CDR3 DNA reads TGTGCCAGTAGTATCAGTGCGAACACTGAAGCTTTCTTT.

The V and J genes are TRBV30 and TRBJ2-7; 9 positions match TRBD2. The CDR3 is 15 amino acids. Germline V gene data show CDR1 as GTSNPN and CDR2 as SVGIG (reference sequence). The V and J ends lost 0 bases and 7 bases, in that order; junction bases with no gene match: 10. The CDR3 nucleotides read TGTGCCTGGAGTGTACGCGGGAGGGGGGCAAGGGAGCAGTACTTC. Translated: CAWSVRGRGAREQYF.

This clone turned up a few times. This chain uses TRBV28 with TRBJ2-7; the D gene could be TRBD1 or TRBD2 (5 bases each). This CDR3 region has 15 residues. V shed 5 bases and J shed 1 base, with 15 bases lying between them. Germline CDR1 MDHEN, CDR2 SYDVKM. The CDR3: CASSLGTDSSYEQYF. CDR3 nucleotide sequence: TGTGCCAGCAGTCTTGGGACCGACAGTTCCTACGAGCAGTACTTC.

The table lists this clone with a few counts. V and J are TRBV11-3 and TRBJ2-2; D is perhaps TRBD1 (6 bases). This CDR3 has 16 residues. Germline V gives CDR1 SGHNT, CDR2 YENEEA. The V and J ends lost 1 base and 4 bases respectively, with 13 bases between them. CDR3 loop: CASSLGITGSTGELFF. As DNA, the CDR3 is TGTGCCAGCAGCTTAGGGATAACAGGGTCCACCGGGGAGCTGTTTTTT.

The CDR3 here is CASSLGPYNEQFF. CDR3 nucleotides: TGTGCCAGCAGTTTGGGACCTTACAATGAGCAGTTCTTC. V gene TRBV6-5 combines with J gene TRBJ2-1; D may be TRBD1 or TRBD2 (5 bases each). V lost 4 bases to trimming and J lost 4 bases, with 8 bases between them. CDR1 and CDR2 (germline): MNHEY, SVGAGI. CDR3 size: 13 residues.

V usage is TRBV6-5 and J usage is TRBJ2-2; D gene unclear. The V end was cut by 2 bases, the J end by 4 bases, with 14 bases between. Per the germline V gene, CDR1 is MNHEY and CDR2 is SVGAGI. This CDR3 spans 16 amino acids. The CDR3, as DNA: TGTGCCAGCAGTTACGGTCTCCAGTCACTCACCGGGGAGCTGTTTTTT. Residues: CASSYGLQSLTGELFF.

As to this clone: One junction end disagrees with the germline gene, perhaps due to a read error. This chain joins TRBV18 and TRBJ2-3; 11 positions match TRBD2. The CDR3 has 16 residues. Germline V CDR1 and CDR2: KGHSH, LQKENI. The CDR3 reads CASSPGLAVSTDAQYF. DNA of the CDR3: TGTGCCAGCTCACCGGGACTAGCGGTTAGCACAGATGCGCAGTATTTT.

Remarks on this clone: An end of the junction does not agree with germline; a read error may underlie this. The chain is built from TRBV6-5 and TRBJ2-1; no clear D. Germline CDR1 and CDR2: MNHEY and SVGAGI. This CDR3 contains 13 residues. The CDR3 DNA sequence: TGTGCCAGCAGTCCGGGCTCCCACAATGAGCAGTTCTTC. Protein sequence: CASSPGSHNEQFF.

The CDR3 here is CASSRYGNEAFF. CDR3 nucleotides: TGTGCCAGCAGTAGATACGGGAATGAAGCTTTCTTT. The V gene is TRBV28, the J gene TRBJ1-1; D is uncertain. Trimming removed 5 bases at V and 7 bases at J, with 11 bases between. The CDR3 totals 12 residues. CDR1 is MDHEN and CDR2 is SYDVKM in the germline V gene.

The rearrangement links TRBV4-3 to TRBJ1-1; a weak D match, TRBD1 (5 bases). V was clipped by 0 bases and J by 4 bases, with 12 bases between them. The CDR3 is 15 residues long. CDR1 and CDR2 (germline): LGHNA, YSLEER. For the CDR3, the DNA is TGCGCCAGCAGCCAAGATGGGAGGGGTAGCACTGAAGCTTTCTTT. Amino acid sequence: CASSQDGRGSTEAFF.

In nucleotides, the CDR3 is TGTGCCAGCAGCTCCTCAGACACTCTTGAGCAGTTCTTC. Translation: CASSSSDTLEQFF. The rearrangement links TRBV11-2 to TRBJ2-1; the D is unclear. The V gene lost 4 bases and the J gene lost 9 bases, with 13 bases spanning the gap. Germline CDR1 and CDR2: SGHAT and FQNNGV. The CDR3 loop spans 13 amino acids.

The chain uses TRBV2 and TRBJ2-7; D is perhaps TRBD1 (6 bases). Looked up from germline, CDR1 is SNHLY and CDR2 is FYNNEI. CDR3 size: 14 residues. V shed 7 bases and J shed 0 bases, with 13 bases lying between them. The CDR3 sequence is CASNDRYASYEQYF. The CDR3 nucleotides read TGTGCCAGCAACGACAGGTATGCCTCCTACGAGCAGTACTTC.

The J gene is TRBJ2-3, the V gene TRBV4-2; 15 bases match TRBD2. Germline CDR1 is LGHNA and CDR2 is YNFKEQ. Germline trimming cut 6 bases from V and 4 bases from J; bases unmatched to any gene: 5. The CDR3 has 16 amino acids. CDR3 nucleotides: TGTGCCAGCAGGCGGACTAGCGGGGGGGCGGCAGATACGCAGTATTTT. Translating gives CASRRTSGGAADTQYF.

The genes are TRBV5-6 and TRBJ1-1; tentatively, D is TRBD1 (5 bases). V dropped 0 bases and J dropped 0 bases, with 9 bases sitting between them. This CDR3 is 15 amino acids long. Germline V gives CDR1 SGHDT, CDR2 YYEEEE. This CDR3 reads CASSLVGDLNTEAFF. In DNA form, the CDR3 reads TGTGCCAGCAGCTTGGTGGGGGACCTGAACACTGAAGCTTTCTTT.

This rearrangement joins TRBV14 to TRBJ2-2; D is possibly TRBD1 (6 bases). This CDR3 spans 18 amino acids. V lost 4 bases and J lost 6, with 24 bases in between. Germline values: CDR1 SGHDN, CDR2 FVKESK. CDR3 sequence (DNA): TGTGCCAGCAGCCCTGTCCCGGGACATGGCAGAGACGCCGGGGAGCTGTTTTTT. Its protein is CASSPVPGHGRDAGELFF.